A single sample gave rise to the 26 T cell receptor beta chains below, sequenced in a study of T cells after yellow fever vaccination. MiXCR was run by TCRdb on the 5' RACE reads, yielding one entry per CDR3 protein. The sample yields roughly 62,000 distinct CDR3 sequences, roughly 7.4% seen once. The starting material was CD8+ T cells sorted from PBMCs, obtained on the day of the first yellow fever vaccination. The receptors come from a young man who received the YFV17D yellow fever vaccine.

The CDR3: CASSLGWGDYEQYF. CDR3 nucleotides: TGCGCCAGCAGCCTGGGTTGGGGGGACTACGAGCAGTACTTC. The rearrangement uses TRBV5-1 and TRBJ2-7, with D tentatively TRBD2 (6 bases). With 4 bases removed from V and 3 bases from J, the gap between germline ends came to 14 bases. This CDR3 contains 14 residues. CDR1 and CDR2 (germline): SGHRS, YFSETQ.

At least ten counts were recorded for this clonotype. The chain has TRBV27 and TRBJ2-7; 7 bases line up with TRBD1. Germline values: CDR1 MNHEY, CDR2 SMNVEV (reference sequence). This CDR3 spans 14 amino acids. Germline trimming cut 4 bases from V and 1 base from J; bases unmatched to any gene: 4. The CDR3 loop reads CASSSRQGSYEQYV. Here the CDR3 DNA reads TGTGCCAGCAGTTCCCGACAGGGATCCTACGAGCAGTACGTC.

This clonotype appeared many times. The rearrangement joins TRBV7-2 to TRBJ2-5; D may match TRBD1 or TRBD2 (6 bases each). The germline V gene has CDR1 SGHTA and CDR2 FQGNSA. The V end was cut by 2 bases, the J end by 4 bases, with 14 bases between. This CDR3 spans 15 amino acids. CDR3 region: CASSLSQGRGETQYF. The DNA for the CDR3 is TGTGCCAGCAGCTTATCCCAGGGGCGGGGAGAGACCCAGTACTTC. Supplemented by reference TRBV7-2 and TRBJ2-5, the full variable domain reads GAGVSQSPSNKVTEKGKDVELRCDPISGHTALYWYRQSLGQGLEFLIYFQGNSAPDKSGLPSDRFSAERTGGSVSTLTIQRTQQEDSAVYLCASSLSQGRGETQYFGPGTRLLVL.

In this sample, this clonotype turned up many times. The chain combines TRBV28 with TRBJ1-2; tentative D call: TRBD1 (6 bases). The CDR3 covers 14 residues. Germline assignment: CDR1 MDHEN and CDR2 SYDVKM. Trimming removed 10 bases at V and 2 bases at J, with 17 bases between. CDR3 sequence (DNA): TGTGCCACCCGGGGGGGGCGAGAGAACTATGGCTACACCTTC. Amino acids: CATRGGRENYGYTF.

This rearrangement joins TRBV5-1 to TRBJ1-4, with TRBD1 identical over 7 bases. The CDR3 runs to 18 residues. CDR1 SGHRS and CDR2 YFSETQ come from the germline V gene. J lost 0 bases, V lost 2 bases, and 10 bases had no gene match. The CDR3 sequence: CASSLDRVTHATNEKLFF. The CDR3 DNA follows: TGCGCCAGCAGCTTAGACAGGGTCACCCATGCAACTAATGAAAAACTGTTTTTT.

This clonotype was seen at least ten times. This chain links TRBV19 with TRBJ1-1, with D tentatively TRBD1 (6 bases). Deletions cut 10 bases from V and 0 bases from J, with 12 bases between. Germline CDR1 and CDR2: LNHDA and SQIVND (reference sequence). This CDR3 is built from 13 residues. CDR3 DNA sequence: TGTGCCACGAGCAGGGGCATGAACACTGAAGCTTTCTTT. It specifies CATSRGMNTEAFF.

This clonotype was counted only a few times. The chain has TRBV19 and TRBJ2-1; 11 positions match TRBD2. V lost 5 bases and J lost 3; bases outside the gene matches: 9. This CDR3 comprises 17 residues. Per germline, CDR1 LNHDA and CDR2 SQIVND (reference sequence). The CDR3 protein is CASSVRPGLAVYNEQFF. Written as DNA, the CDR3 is TGTGCCAGTAGTGTGCGCCCGGGACTAGCGGTCTACAATGAGCAGTTCTTC.

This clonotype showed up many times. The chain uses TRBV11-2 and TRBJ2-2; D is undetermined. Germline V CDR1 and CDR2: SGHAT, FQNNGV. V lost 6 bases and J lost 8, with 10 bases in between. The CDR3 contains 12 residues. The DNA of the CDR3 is TGTGCCAGCAGTCCTGAGAGAGGGGAGCTGTTTTTT. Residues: CASSPERGELFF.

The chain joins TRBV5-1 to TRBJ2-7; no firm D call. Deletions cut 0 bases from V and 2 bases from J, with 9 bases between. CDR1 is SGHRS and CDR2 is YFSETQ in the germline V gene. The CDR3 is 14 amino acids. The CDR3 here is CASSLGAAPYEQYF. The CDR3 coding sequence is TGCGCCAGCAGCTTGGGCGCGGCACCCTACGAGCAGTACTTC.

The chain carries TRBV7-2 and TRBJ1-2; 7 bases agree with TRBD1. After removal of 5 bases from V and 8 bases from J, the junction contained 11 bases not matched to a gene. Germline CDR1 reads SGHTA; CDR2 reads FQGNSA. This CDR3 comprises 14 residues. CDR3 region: CASSTTGAAGGYTF. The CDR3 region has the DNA TGTGCCAGCAGCACCACAGGGGCCGCTGGCGGCTACACCTTC.

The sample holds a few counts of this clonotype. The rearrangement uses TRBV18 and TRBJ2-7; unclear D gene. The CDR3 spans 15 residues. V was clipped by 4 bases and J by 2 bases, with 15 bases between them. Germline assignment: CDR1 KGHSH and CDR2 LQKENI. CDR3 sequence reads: CASSLASQRPYEQYV. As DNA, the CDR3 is TGTGCCAGCTCACTGGCCTCTCAGAGACCCTACGAGCAGTACGTC.

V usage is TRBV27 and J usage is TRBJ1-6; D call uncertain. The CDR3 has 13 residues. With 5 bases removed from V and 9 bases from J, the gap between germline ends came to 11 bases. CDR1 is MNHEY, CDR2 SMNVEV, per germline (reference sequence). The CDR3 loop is CASSPKEGSPLHF. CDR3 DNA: TGTGCCAGCAGTCCGAAGGAGGGTTCACCCCTCCACTTT.

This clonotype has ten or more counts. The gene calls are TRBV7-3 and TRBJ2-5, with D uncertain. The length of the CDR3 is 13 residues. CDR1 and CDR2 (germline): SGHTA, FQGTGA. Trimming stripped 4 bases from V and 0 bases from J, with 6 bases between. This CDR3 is CASSYGNQETQYF. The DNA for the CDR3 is TGTGCCAGCAGCTACGGCAACCAAGAGACCCAGTACTTC.

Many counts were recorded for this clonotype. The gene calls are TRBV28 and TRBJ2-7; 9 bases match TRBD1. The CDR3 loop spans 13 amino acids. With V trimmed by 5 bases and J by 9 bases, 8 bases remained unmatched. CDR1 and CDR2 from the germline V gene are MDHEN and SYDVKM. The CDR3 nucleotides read TGTGCCAGCAGTGACCATCCGGGACAGGGGCAGTACGTC. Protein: CASSDHPGQGQYV.

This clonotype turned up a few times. CDR3 region: CASSLAYSTDTQYF. The CDR3 coding sequence is TGTGCCAGCAGCTTGGCTTATAGCACAGATACGCAGTATTTT. V gene TRBV5-4 combines with J gene TRBJ2-3; D is unclear. Germline-derived CDR1 and CDR2 are SGHNT and YYREEE (reference sequence). Trimming removed 0 bases from V and 0 bases from J, with 5 bases in between. The CDR3 has 14 residues.

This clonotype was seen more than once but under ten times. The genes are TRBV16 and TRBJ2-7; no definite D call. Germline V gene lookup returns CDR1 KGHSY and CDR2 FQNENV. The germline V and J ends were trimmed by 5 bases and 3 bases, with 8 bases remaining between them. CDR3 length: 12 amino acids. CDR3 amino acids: CASSDRSYEQYF. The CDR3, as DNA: TGTGCCAGCAGCGACCGGAGCTACGAGCAGTACTTC.

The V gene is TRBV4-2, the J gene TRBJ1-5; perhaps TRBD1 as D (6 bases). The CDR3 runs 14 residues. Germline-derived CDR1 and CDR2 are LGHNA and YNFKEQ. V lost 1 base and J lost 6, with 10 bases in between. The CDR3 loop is CASSQALGAQPQHF. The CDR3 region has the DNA TGTGCCAGCAGCCAAGCGCTGGGGGCTCAGCCCCAGCATTTT.

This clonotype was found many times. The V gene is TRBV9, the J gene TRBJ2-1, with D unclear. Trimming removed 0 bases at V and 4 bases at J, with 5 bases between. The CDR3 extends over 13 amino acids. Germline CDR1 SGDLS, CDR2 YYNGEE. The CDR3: CASSVAGYNEQFF. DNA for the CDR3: TGTGCCAGCAGCGTAGCCGGTTACAATGAGCAGTTCTTC.

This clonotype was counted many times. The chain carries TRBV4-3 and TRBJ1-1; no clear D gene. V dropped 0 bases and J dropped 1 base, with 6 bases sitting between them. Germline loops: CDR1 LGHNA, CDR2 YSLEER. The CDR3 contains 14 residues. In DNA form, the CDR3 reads TGCGCCAGCAGCCAAGAGTTGGGGAACACTGAAGCTTTCTTT. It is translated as CASSQELGNTEAFF.

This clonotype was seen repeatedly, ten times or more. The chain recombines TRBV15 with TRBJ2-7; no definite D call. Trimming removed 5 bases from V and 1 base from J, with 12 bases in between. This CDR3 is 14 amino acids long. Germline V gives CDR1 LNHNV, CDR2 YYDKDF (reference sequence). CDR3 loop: CATSHSGLSYEQYF. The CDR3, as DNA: TGTGCCACCAGCCACTCTGGGCTTTCCTACGAGCAGTACTTC.

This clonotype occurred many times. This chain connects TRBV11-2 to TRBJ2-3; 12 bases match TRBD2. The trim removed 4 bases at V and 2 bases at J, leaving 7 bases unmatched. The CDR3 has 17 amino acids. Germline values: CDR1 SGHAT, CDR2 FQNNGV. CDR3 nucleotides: TGTGCCAGCAGCTCCCTAACTAGCGGGGGGCCCACAGATACGCAGTATTTT. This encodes CASSSLTSGGPTDTQYF.

The CDR3 loop is CASSRGGGKLFF. The CDR3 DNA sequence: TGTGCCAGCAGCAGGGGAGGCGGGAAACTGTTTTTT. The genes are TRBV7-9 and TRBJ1-4, with D perhaps matching TRBD1 (5 bases). The germline gives CDR1 SEHNR, CDR2 FQNEAQ (reference sequence). Deletions cut 5 bases from V and 11 bases from J, with 12 bases between. The CDR3 extends over 12 amino acids.

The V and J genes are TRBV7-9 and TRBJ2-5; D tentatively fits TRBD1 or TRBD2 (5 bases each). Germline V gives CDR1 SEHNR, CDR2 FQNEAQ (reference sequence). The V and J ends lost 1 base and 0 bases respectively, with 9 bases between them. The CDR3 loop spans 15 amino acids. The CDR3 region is CASSLGGVNQETQYF. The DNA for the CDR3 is TGTGCCAGCAGCTTAGGAGGGGTTAACCAAGAGACCCAGTACTTC.

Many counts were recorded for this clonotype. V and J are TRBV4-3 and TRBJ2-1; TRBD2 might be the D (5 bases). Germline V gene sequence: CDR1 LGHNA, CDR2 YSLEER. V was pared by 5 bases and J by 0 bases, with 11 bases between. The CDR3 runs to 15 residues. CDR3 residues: CASSEGTSSYNEQFF. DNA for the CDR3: TGCGCCAGCAGCGAGGGCACAAGCTCCTACAATGAGCAGTTCTTC.

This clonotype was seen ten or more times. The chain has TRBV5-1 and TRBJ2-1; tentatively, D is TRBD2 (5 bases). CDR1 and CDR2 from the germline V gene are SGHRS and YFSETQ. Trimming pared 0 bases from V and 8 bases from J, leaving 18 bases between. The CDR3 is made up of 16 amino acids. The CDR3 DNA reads TGCGCCAGCAGCTTGGATAGGACGGAGGCTGTGGATGAGCAGTTCTTC. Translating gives CASSLDRTEAVDEQFF.

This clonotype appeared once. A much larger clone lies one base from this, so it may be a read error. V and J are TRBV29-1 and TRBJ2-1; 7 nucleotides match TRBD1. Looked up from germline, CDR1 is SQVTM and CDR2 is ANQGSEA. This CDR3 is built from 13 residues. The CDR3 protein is CSAEGARYSEQFF. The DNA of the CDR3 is TGCAGCGCCGAGGGGGCGCGTTACAGTGAGCAGTTCTTC.